The entry below gives a single T cell receptor beta chain sequence along with its context. Its antigen is not identified. A 1 in 200,000 to 1 in 1 million T cell depth was the sequencing target. Only in-frame clones appear in the TCRdb table, and some are missing; sequencing was by immunoSEQ multiplex PCR. The sample consists of about 4,500 clones, roughly 84% of them appearing once. This sample was included in a study of cytotoxic CD8 clonotypes in ibrutinib-treated CLL. On the study more broadly: Across the patients, some eleven were relapsed/refractory, roughly 15 treatment-naive and about 17 IGHV unmutated.

Between the trimmed V and J ends, which lost 4 bases and 0 bases, there was a span of 7 bases. The CDR3 totals 15 residues. CDR1 and CDR2 from the germline V gene are SNHLY and FYNNEI. General study points: For progressing versus sustained-remission patients, sampling times were not the same.

The genes are TRBV2 and TRBJ2-6, with no clear D. The input for sequencing was PBMCs, taken before ibrutinib treatment. This TCR derives from a human donor with chronic lymphocytic leukemia. In DNA form, the CDR3 reads TGTGCCAGCAGTGTCCGGGCCTCTGGGGCCAACGTCCTGACTTTC. This encodes CASSVRASGANVLTF.